These 9 T cell receptor beta chains came from one sample sequenced in a study of T cells in Graves' hyperthyroidism and ophthalmopathy. RNA transcripts were the template for amplifying TCR beta CDR3 regions. The HTBI set primed first-round TCR CDR3 RT-PCR. MiXCR was run by TCRdb on the multiplex PCR reads, yielding one entry per CDR3 protein. In the table there are hundreds of thousands of distinct CDR3 sequences, around 15% of which are singletons. Specimen: blood. All receptors derive from a woman aged 25 to 39 with Graves' hyperthyroidism.

This clonotype was observed many times. The chain is built from TRBV2 and TRBJ1-1; a possible D gene is TRBD1 (5 bases). The germline V gene has CDR1 SNHLY and CDR2 FYNNEI. V lost 7 bases, J lost 1 base, and 22 bases lay in between. The CDR3 is made up of 17 amino acids. The CDR3 DNA is TGTGCCAGCAAAAGTTCGGCGGGGGGGTGGCGGAACACTGAAGCTTTCTTT. This translates into CASKSSAGGWRNTEAFF.

The table lists this clonotype with a few counts. The chain joins TRBV20-1 to TRBJ1-5; 9 bases match TRBD1. The CDR3 consists of 13 residues. Per the germline V gene, CDR1 is DFQATT and CDR2 is SNEGSKA (reference sequence). The junction had 3 bases not matched to a gene; V was cut back by 4 bases and J by 5 bases. The CDR3 sequence is CSAIQGAYQPQHF. DNA for the CDR3: TGCAGTGCTATACAGGGGGCCTATCAGCCCCAGCATTTT.

This chain links TRBV19 with TRBJ2-7; 8 positions agree with TRBD1. Losses at the gene ends were 5 bases for V and 6 bases for J; bases not matched to a gene: 6. Germline CDR1 and CDR2: LNHDA and SQIVND (reference sequence). This CDR3 spans 13 amino acids. The CDR3 sequence: CASSPGQVSEQYF. The CDR3, as DNA: TGTGCCAGTAGTCCGGGACAGGTCTCCGAGCAGTACTTC.

This clonotype was seen only once. The rearrangement uses TRBV10-2 and TRBJ2-3; 9 positions agree with TRBD1. Germline values: CDR1 WSHSY, CDR2 SAAADI. The V segment lost 5 bases and the J segment 6 bases; nucleotides outside the gene matches: 6. The CDR3 covers 14 residues. The CDR3 is CASSPGTGWDTQYF. The CDR3 coding sequence is TGCGCCAGCAGTCCAGGGACAGGGTGGGATACGCAGTATTTT.

This clonotype appeared many times. The chain couples TRBV6-1 to TRBJ2-3, with D perhaps matching TRBD1 (6 bases). V gave up 7 bases and J gave up 1 base, with 15 bases separating them. Germline lookup yields CDR1 MNHNS and CDR2 SASEGT. The CDR3 contains 15 residues. The CDR3 DNA follows: TGTGCCAGCAAGTTAGGGGGACGTGGCACAGATACGCAGTATTTT. Residues: CASKLGGRGTDTQYF.

The V gene is TRBV29-1, the J gene TRBJ2-3; possible D gene TRBD1, 6 bases. Trimming pared 0 bases from V and 5 bases from J, leaving 12 bases between. The CDR3 spans 14 residues. Germline CDR1 reads SQVTM; CDR2 reads ANQGSEA. The CDR3 reads CSVEDWQGLDTQYF. The CDR3 DNA is TGCAGCGTTGAAGATTGGCAGGGGTTAGATACGCAGTATTTT.

This clonotype was observed a few times. Written as DNA, the CDR3 is TGTGCCAGCAGCTTAACTCGAGGTTTCTACGAGCAGTACTTC. Translating gives CASSLTRGFYEQYF. This chain uses TRBV7-8 with TRBJ2-7, with D unclear. Germline CDR1 and CDR2: SGHVS and FQNEAQ. Trimming stripped 2 bases from V and 3 bases from J, with 11 bases between. The CDR3 consists of 14 residues.

This clonotype was picked up a small number of times. V is TRBV7-9 and J is TRBJ1-1; D is uncertain. Germline-derived CDR1 and CDR2 are SEHNR and FQNEAQ (reference sequence). The V end lost 5 bases, the J end lost 0 bases, and 13 bases lay between the germline ends. The CDR3 loop spans 15 amino acids. Here the CDR3 reads CASSTSGNMNTEAFF. CDR3 nucleotides: TGTGCCAGCAGCACGTCGGGAAATATGAACACTGAAGCTTTCTTT.

This clonotype was seen ten or more times. The chain links TRBV3-1 to TRBJ2-5, with TRBD2 matching 8 bases. The V and J ends lost 2 bases and 2 bases, in that order; junction bases with no gene match: 4. This CDR3 has 15 amino acids. The germline V gene has CDR1 LGHDT and CDR2 YNNKEL (reference sequence). For the CDR3, the DNA is TGTGCCAGCAGCCAAAAGGGGACTAGTCAAGAGACCCAGTACTTC. This encodes CASSQKGTSQETQYF.